The entry below describes one T cell receptor beta chain. This sample was taken from a study of prognosis after radiotherapy for stage I lung cancer. Overall study: Oligometastatic NSCLC after surgical resection of the primary tumor was present in 4 or 5 patients, while newly diagnosed primary stage I lung tumors were present in 11 to 15.

J gave up 2 bases and V 8 bases, and 13 bases lay outside the gene matches. The CDR3 is made up of 17 amino acids. CDR1 MNHEY and CDR2 SVGEGT come from the germline V gene. TCR beta CDR3 amplification from genomic DNA was performed by two-round multiplex PCR. Amplification in first-round PCR relied on primers specific to each TRBV and TRBJ gene. TCRdb reprocessed the multiplex PCR reads via MiXCR and lists one record per CDR3 protein. The profile shows about 22,000 distinct CDR3 sequences, 40% of them singletons. This sequence joins TRBV6-2 or TRBV6-3 and TRBJ2-3, with TRBD1 matching over 10 bases. This clonotype originated in a donor of 50 years or more with non-small cell lung cancer. The sample here was PBMCs, taken before or after stereotactic body radiation therapy (not recorded which). The CDR3 loop is CASGSSGTGALTDTQYF. Written as DNA, the CDR3 is TGTGCCAGCGGTTCTTCGGGGACAGGGGCCCTCACAGATACGCAGTATTTT.